These 5 T cell receptor beta chains were all obtained from the same sample, sequenced in a study of blood T cell repertoires in COVID-19. Clones were sequenced by immunoSEQ multiplex PCR, and TCRdb holds only the in-frame ones, with some missing. The sample comprises about 190,000 clones, nearly 85% of which are singletons, and under 5.5% rests with the top ten. Sequencing was performed on peripheral blood. These receptors all come from a woman aged 25-40 years with acute or convalescent COVID-19.

The V gene is TRBV6-4, the J gene TRBJ2-7; D might be TRBD2 (6 bases). The CDR3 totals 15 residues. V gave up 5 bases and J gave up 6 bases, with 20 bases separating them. Germline values: CDR1 MRHNA, CDR2 SNTAGT. The DNA for the CDR3 is TGTGCCAGCAGTCCGACCGGGACTTCGGAGGCCGAGCAGTACTTC. Translating gives CASSPTGTSEAEQYF.

The chain has TRBV29-1 and TRBJ1-1; 11 bases align to TRBD1. V was pared by 0 bases and J by 7 bases, with 7 bases of the junction left unmatched. This CDR3 has 15 residues. The germline V gene has CDR1 SQVTM and CDR2 ANQGSEA. The CDR3 bases are TGCAGCGTTGAAGACAGGGACAGGGGGACCGGTGAAGCTTTCTTT. This gives the protein CSVEDRDRGTGEAFF.

The chain employs TRBV28 and TRBJ1-5, with D perhaps matching TRBD1 (6 bases). Germline assignment: CDR1 MDHEN and CDR2 SYDVKM. V gave up 7 bases and J gave up 5 bases, with 12 bases separating them. CDR3 length equals 13 residues. CDR3 in amino acids: CASTGQPYQPQHF. The CDR3 region has the DNA TGTGCCAGCACCGGACAGCCCTATCAGCCCCAGCATTTT. The whole variable domain, remainder taken from reference TRBV28 and TRBJ1-5, is DVKVTQSSRYLVKRTGEKVFLECVQDMDHENMFWYRQDPGLGLRLIYFSYDVKMKEKGDIPEGYSVSREKKERFSLILESASTNQTSMYLCASTGQPYQPQHFGDGTRLSIL.

The chain has TRBV11-2 and TRBJ2-7; TRBD1 aligns across 11 bases. Trimming cost V 4 bases and J 3 bases; bases outside gene matches: 5. CDR1 SGHAT and CDR2 FQNNGV come from the germline V gene. CDR3 length: 15 residues. DNA of the CDR3: TGTGCCAGCAGCTACGAGGGGACAGGGGGCTACGAGCAGTACTTC. Translating gives CASSYEGTGGYEQYF.

This chain links TRBV21-1 with TRBJ2-7; the table's D gene call, TRBD2, was not cross checked with the DNA. TRBV21-1 is a pseudogene segment. This CDR3 is built from 18 residues. Here the CDR3 DNA reads TGTGCCACCAATAAGCGGGAGGGGGCCCAAATGAGCTCCTACGAGCAGTACTTC. It encodes CATNKREGAQMSSYEQYF.